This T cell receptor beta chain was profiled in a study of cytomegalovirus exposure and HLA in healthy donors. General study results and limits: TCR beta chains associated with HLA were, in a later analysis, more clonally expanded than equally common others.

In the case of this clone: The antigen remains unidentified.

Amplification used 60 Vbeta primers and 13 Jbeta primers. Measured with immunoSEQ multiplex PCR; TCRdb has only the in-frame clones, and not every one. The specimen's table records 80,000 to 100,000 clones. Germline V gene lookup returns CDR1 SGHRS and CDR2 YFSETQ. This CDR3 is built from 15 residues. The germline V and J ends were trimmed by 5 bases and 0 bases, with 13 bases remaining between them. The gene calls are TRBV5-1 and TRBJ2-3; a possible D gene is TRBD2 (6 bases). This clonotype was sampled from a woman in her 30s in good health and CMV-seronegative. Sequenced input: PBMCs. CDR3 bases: TGCGCCAGCAGTGAGGCCGGGACTAGCACAGATACGCAGTATTTT. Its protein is CASSEAGTSTDTQYF.